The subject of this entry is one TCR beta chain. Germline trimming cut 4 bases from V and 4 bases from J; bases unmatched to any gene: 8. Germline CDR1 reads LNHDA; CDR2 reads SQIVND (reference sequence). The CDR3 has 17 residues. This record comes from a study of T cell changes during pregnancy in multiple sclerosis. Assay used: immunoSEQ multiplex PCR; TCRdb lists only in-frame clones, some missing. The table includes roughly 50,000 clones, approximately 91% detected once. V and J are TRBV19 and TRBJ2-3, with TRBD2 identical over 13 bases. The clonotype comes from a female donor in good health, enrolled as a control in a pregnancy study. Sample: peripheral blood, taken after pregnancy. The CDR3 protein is CASSSPGLAGRADTQYF. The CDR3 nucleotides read TGTGCCAGTAGTAGTCCGGGACTAGCGGGGAGAGCAGATACGCAGTATTTT.